The 18 T cell receptor beta chains below all came from one sample that was sequenced in a study of T cell repertoires in ileal Crohn's disease. Regarding time point: neoterminal ileum biopsy at postoperative endoscopy, about 6 months after surgery. Clones were read by immunoSEQ multiplex PCR, and TCRdb kept only the in-frame ones, dropping some. The data contain approximately 3,000 clones, around 86% of them singletons. The sequenced sample consisted of ileal tissue. The source is an adult with Crohn's disease.

This chain joins TRBV5-1 and TRBJ2-1; 10 bases match TRBD1. CDR1 and CDR2 from the germline V gene are SGHRS and YFSETQ. The CDR3 loop spans 14 amino acids. V gave up 3 bases and J gave up 6 bases; unmatched junction bases: 3. DNA of the CDR3: TGCGCCAGCAGCTCTGGACAGGGGGTCAATGAGCAGTTCTTC. This gives the protein CASSSGQGVNEQFF.

The rearrangement joins TRBV25-1 to TRBJ2-2, with 7 bases matching TRBD2. Germline loops: CDR1 MGHDK, CDR2 SYGVNS. V shed 6 bases and J 8 bases; nucleotides not matched to a gene: 12. The CDR3 extends over 15 amino acids. CDR3 in DNA: TGTGCCAGCAGCGAAACGGAGCGGGAATTGGGGGAGCTGTTTTTT. It is translated as CASSETERELGELFF. Using reference TRBV25-1 and TRBJ2-2 for the parts outside the CDR3, the full variable domain is EADIYQTPRYLVIGTGKKITLECSQTMGHDKMYWYQQDPGMELHLIHYSYGVNSTEKGDLSSESTVSRIRTEHFPLTLESARPSHTSQYLCASSETERELGELFFGEGSRLTVL.

V is TRBV7-9 and J is TRBJ2-1; 7 bases line up with TRBD2. V shed 1 base and J 2 bases; nucleotides not matched to a gene: 11. The CDR3 is made up of 18 amino acids. Germline CDR1 reads SEHNR; CDR2 reads FQNEAQ (reference sequence). The CDR3 coding sequence is TGTGCCAGCAGCTTAGAGTATTTAACGGGAGGTACCTACAATGAGCAGTTCTTC. Translating it yields CASSLEYLTGGTYNEQFF.

This clone was seen a handful of times. The chain combines TRBV6-1 with TRBJ2-4; D remains unclear. The CDR3 has 15 amino acids. Between the trimmed V and J ends, which lost 6 bases and 0 bases, there was a span of 12 bases. From germline, CDR1 is MNHNS and CDR2 SASEGT. CDR3 protein: CASSALREAKNIQYF. The CDR3 DNA reads TGTGCCAGCAGCGCTTTAAGGGAAGCCAAAAACATTCAGTACTTC.

The chain combines TRBV18 with TRBJ1-5, with D perhaps TRBD1 (6 bases). Trimming pared 2 bases from V and 6 bases from J, leaving 14 bases between. This CDR3 region has 15 residues. CDR1 is KGHSH, CDR2 LQKENI, per germline. In nucleotides, the CDR3 is TGTGCCAGCTCACCAGGCAGGGGACACTCTCAGCCCCAGCATTTT. This codes for CASSPGRGHSQPQHF.

This rearrangement joins TRBV7-2 to TRBJ2-3; D uncertain. Trimming shortened V by 5 bases and J by 2 bases, and 2 bases separated the two germline ends. In germline, CDR1 is SGHTA, CDR2 FQGNSA. This CDR3 spans 11 amino acids. DNA of the CDR3: TGTGCCAGCAGCGACACAGATACGCAGTATTTT. Translated, it gives CASSDTDTQYF.

The J gene is TRBJ2-7, the V gene TRBV10-3, with D hard to call. The CDR3 covers 15 residues. Germline values: CDR1 ENHRY, CDR2 SYGVKD. Deletions cut 2 bases from V and 3 bases from J, with 14 bases between. The CDR3 is CAISEGSGVYYEQYF. CDR3 coding DNA: TGTGCCATCAGTGAGGGGTCAGGAGTATACTACGAGCAGTACTTC.

This clone occurred once. The chain joins TRBV5-1 to TRBJ2-2; D possibly uses TRBD1 or TRBD2 (5 bases each). The germline V gene encodes CDR1 SGHRS and CDR2 YFSETQ. This CDR3 is built from 16 residues. V gave up 6 bases and J gave up 2 bases, with 17 bases separating them. CDR3 sequence (DNA): TGCGCCAGCATCCTGACCCCCGGGACCAACACCGGGGAGCTGTTTTTT. This sequence encodes CASILTPGTNTGELFF.

The sample holds one count of this clone. The chain recombines TRBV6-5 with TRBJ1-1; D gene ambiguous. The germline gives CDR1 MNHEY, CDR2 SVGAGI. The CDR3 length is 14 residues. The ends were cut back, 2 bases at V and 7 bases at J, with 14 bases in the middle. CDR3: CASSYRWAADEAFF. In DNA, the CDR3 is TGTGCCAGCAGTTACAGGTGGGCCGCTGATGAAGCTTTCTTT.

The V call is TRBV28, the J call TRBJ2-4; 10 bases match TRBD1. CDR3 length: 16 residues. Unmatched junction bases numbered 4, after V lost 1 base and J lost 4 bases. CDR1 is MDHEN, CDR2 SYDVKM, per germline. This chain's CDR3 is CASSLYDRGRKNIQYF. CDR3 in DNA: TGTGCCAGCAGTTTATACGACAGGGGGCGGAAAAACATTCAGTACTTC.

V usage is TRBV27 and J usage is TRBJ2-7, with a weak D call TRBD2 (5 bases). Deletions cut 5 bases from V and 6 bases from J, with 26 bases between. The CDR3 has 17 amino acids. The germline gives CDR1 MNHEY, CDR2 SMNVEV (reference sequence). CDR3 sequence reads: CASSRLPKSGPTGEQYF. The CDR3 nucleotides read TGTGCCAGCAGTCGCCTTCCTAAGAGCGGCCCCACGGGCGAGCAGTACTTC.

The genes are TRBV7-2 and TRBJ1-1; maybe TRBD1 (5 bases). Germline V CDR1 and CDR2: SGHTA, FQGNSA. This CDR3 is 14 amino acids long. With 1 base removed from V and 0 bases from J, the gap between germline ends came to 6 bases. Written as DNA, the CDR3 is TGTGCCAGCAGCTTAGGAGGGGTGAACACTGAAGCTTTCTTT. The encoded protein is CASSLGGVNTEAFF.

A few counts support this clone. This chain joins TRBV4-3 and TRBJ2-7; D could derive from TRBD1 or TRBD2 (6 bases each). Germline CDR1 reads LGHNA; CDR2 reads YSLEER. The CDR3 runs to 15 residues. The V and J ends lost 0 bases and 3 bases respectively, with 12 bases between them. The CDR3 sequence: CASSQDSGRGYEQYF. CDR3 coding DNA: TGCGCCAGCAGCCAAGATAGCGGCAGGGGCTACGAGCAGTACTTC.

This clone was seen a handful of times. This chain uses TRBV19 with TRBJ1-1; D is possibly TRBD1 (5 bases). Per germline, CDR1 LNHDA and CDR2 SQIVND (reference sequence). There are 16 residues in the CDR3. The germline V and J ends were trimmed by 5 bases and 1 base, with 17 bases remaining between them. The CDR3 DNA is TGTGCCAGTAGTGAGGAGGGCCATGGGGCGAACACTGAAGCTTTCTTT. It translates to CASSEEGHGANTEAFF.

This chain joins TRBV5-6 and TRBJ2-1; 9 bases fit TRBD1. With 4 bases clipped from V and 10 bases from J, the junction kept 12 bases outside the gene matches. There are 15 residues in the CDR3. CDR1 SGHDT and CDR2 YYEEEE come from the germline V gene. CDR3 residues: CASSPGQGMVGEQFF. The CDR3 DNA reads as TGTGCCAGCAGCCCTGGACAGGGGATGGTGGGCGAGCAGTTCTTC.

The rearrangement joins TRBV15 to TRBJ1-1; a possible D gene is TRBD1 (5 bases). Germline lookup yields CDR1 LNHNV and CDR2 YYDKDF (reference sequence). V lost 2 bases to trimming and J lost 0 bases, with 16 bases between them. The CDR3 consists of 17 residues. CDR3 residues: CATSRIRGLGLNTEAFF. The CDR3 DNA follows: TGTGCCACCAGCAGAATCCGGGGCCTAGGGCTGAACACTGAAGCTTTCTTT.

The genes are TRBV23-1 and TRBJ2-3, with TRBD2 matching over 12 bases. TRBV23-1 is an ORF, and what it does is uncertain. The CDR3 spans 20 residues. After removal of 5 bases from V and 3 bases from J, the junction contained 18 bases not matched to a gene. The CDR3 coding sequence is TGCGCCAGCAGTGATACCCCCGGGGCTAGCGGGGGGGCGGAGACAGATACGCAGTATTTT. Its translation is CASSDTPGASGGAETDTQYF.

The chain employs TRBV2 and TRBJ2-4; the D gene is possibly TRBD1 (6 bases). V was cut by 5 bases and J by 5 bases, with 16 bases left in between. The CDR3 runs 15 residues. Looked up from germline, CDR1 is SNHLY and CDR2 is FYNNEI. As DNA, the CDR3 is TGTGCCAGCAGTCGCAGACAGGTGACTGAAAACATTCAGTACTTC. This encodes CASSRRQVTENIQYF.